The next 8 T cell receptor beta chains were all read from a single sample in a study of cytomegalovirus exposure and HLA in healthy donors listed by TCRdb under 2017. Libraries were constructed by the immunoSEQ multiplex PCR assay. For the multiplex PCR, a mixture combining 60 forward primers for TCR Vbeta segments and 13 reverse primers for TCR Jbeta segments was used. TCRdb limited this immuneACCESS table to in-frame rearrangements with V and J called. A share of clones is missing; checked studies link under half to unresolved V genes, and the rest is unexplained. The sample table lists 100,000 to 120,000 clones, approximately 86% of them with a count of one. The ten largest clones represent 1.5% to 2% of the sample. Sequenced material: PBMCs. These receptors all come from a middle-aged man in good health and CMV-seronegative.

This chain connects TRBV7-7 to TRBJ2-1; TRBD2 might be the D (5 bases). V was clipped by 1 base and J by 4 bases, with 8 bases between them. Per germline, CDR1 SSHAT and CDR2 FNYEAQ (reference sequence). This CDR3 comprises 14 residues. Written as DNA, the CDR3 is TGTGCCAGCAGCTTAGGAGGGTCGTACAATGAGCAGTTCTTC. Translation: CASSLGGSYNEQFF. Full variable domain (outside the CDR3, taken from reference TRBV7-7 and TRBJ2-1): GAGVSQSPRYKVTKRGQDVTLRCDPISSHATLYWYQQALGQGPEFLTYFNYEAQPDKSGLPSDRFSAERPEGSISTLTIQRTEQRDSAMYRCASSLGGSYNEQFFGPGTRLTVL.

The genes are TRBV5-4 and TRBJ1-1; no clear D gene. Germline-derived CDR1 and CDR2 are SGHNT and YYREEE (reference sequence). The V end was cut by 3 bases, the J end by 2 bases, with 8 bases between. This CDR3 is built from 13 residues. The CDR3 spells CASSSRENTEAFF. DNA for the CDR3: TGTGCCAGCAGCTCCCGGGAAAACACTGAAGCTTTCTTT.

V usage is TRBV5-1 and J usage is TRBJ1-2; D remains ambiguous. In germline, CDR1 is SGHRS, CDR2 YFSETQ. With 1 base removed from V and 6 bases from J, the gap between germline ends came to 16 bases. The CDR3 extends over 15 amino acids. CDR3 region: CASSLMVGEVDGYTF. CDR3 coding DNA: TGCGCCAGCAGCTTGATGGTGGGAGAAGTTGATGGCTACACCTTC. Using reference TRBV5-1 and TRBJ1-2 for the parts outside the CDR3, the full variable domain is KAGVTQTPRYLIKTRGQQVTLSCSPISGHRSVSWYQQTPGQGLQFLFEYFSETQRNKGNFPGRFSGRQFSNSRSEMNVSTLELGDSALYLCASSLMVGEVDGYTFGSGTRLTVV.

This clone has ten or more counts. V usage is TRBV6-5 and J usage is TRBJ2-3; D ambiguous. Germline CDR1 is MNHEY and CDR2 is SVGAGI. CDR3 size: 14 residues. Trimming left V 0 bases short and J 0 bases short, with 4 bases between. The CDR3 reads CASSYSLSTDTQYF. In DNA, the CDR3 is TGTGCCAGCAGTTACTCCCTCAGCACAGATACGCAGTATTTT.

This clone has just one count. The CDR3 coding sequence is TGCGCCAGCAGCTTGCAGGGGGCTAGCACAGATACGCAGTATTTT. It translates to CASSLQGASTDTQYF. V gene TRBV5-1 combines with J gene TRBJ2-3, with 8 bases aligning to TRBD1. The J segment lost 0 bases and the V segment lost 1 base, leaving 1 base of the junction unmatched. This CDR3 is 15 amino acids long. The germline V gene encodes CDR1 SGHRS and CDR2 YFSETQ.

The chain uses TRBV5-6 and TRBJ2-5, with D hard to call. Germline CDR1 reads SGHDT; CDR2 reads YYEEEE. Trimming removed 3 bases at V and 2 bases at J, with 2 bases between. There are 11 residues in the CDR3. Here the CDR3 reads CASSSQETQYF. CDR3 DNA: TGTGCCAGCAGCTCGCAAGAGACCCAGTACTTC.

The rearrangement joins TRBV7-8 to TRBJ2-2; tentatively, D is TRBD1 (5 bases). This CDR3 is 15 amino acids long. V lost 11 bases and J lost 1, with 17 bases in between. Germline CDR1 and CDR2: SGHVS and FQNEAQ. CDR3 amino acids: CALSRQGVNTGELFF. CDR3 coding DNA: TGTGCCCTCTCTCGGCAGGGTGTGAACACCGGGGAGCTGTTTTTT.

This clone showed up just a few times. V gene TRBV6-1 combines with J gene TRBJ1-1; 9 nucleotides line up with TRBD1. The V and J ends lost 7 bases and 1 base, in that order; junction bases with no gene match: 7. From germline, CDR1 is MNHNS and CDR2 SASEGT. The CDR3 consists of 15 residues. The CDR3 nucleotides are TGTGCCAGCATCAGGGACAGGGTAAGGAACACTGAAGCTTTCTTT. Translating it yields CASIRDRVRNTEAFF.